This T cell receptor beta chain was documented in a study of blood T cells in healthy people across ages. Note on this clonotype: Its antigen is unidentified.

The authors ran a second PCR of about 6 to 11 cycles using a sample-barcoded 5' primer and a J-beta primer mix. TCRdb redid the calling of the 5' RACE reads with MiXCR, one entry per CDR3 protein. The profile shows fewer than 1,000,000 distinct CDR3 sequences, 46% of them singletons. The germline gives CDR1 MNHEY, CDR2 SVGAGI. The CDR3 is 15 amino acids. The amount of total RNA extracted per sample was at least 5.5 micrograms. Whole-study findings and limits: Lack of knowledge of donor CMV status possibly confounded expanded clonotype changes. What prevented conclusive comparison of naive and antigen-experienced cells was that PBMCs were unsorted.

The source material was blood. The origin of this receptor is a man older than 75 in good health. J is TRBJ2-7 and V is TRBV6-5; the D gene could be TRBD1 or TRBD2 (6 bases each). The J call may be wrong; the DNA end is better matched by TRBJ2-5. DNA for the CDR3: TGTGCCAGCAGTCAACGTAGGGGGGTATGGGAGACCCAGTACTTC. This translates into CASSQRRGVWETQYF.